The present T cell receptor (beta chain) was sequenced within a study of control samples from healthy donors and cancer patients. Profiled with immunoSEQ multiplex PCR; TCRdb holds only in-frame clones, not every one. The sample includes over 85,000 clones, about 92% of them seen just once. The sequence came from a woman in her 30s in good health. The sequenced material came from blood.

As DNA, the CDR3 is TGTGCCAGTGGGGGGAGGAGGACTGAAGCTTTCTTT. This gives the protein CASGGRRTEAFF. V gene TRBV19 combines with J gene TRBJ1-1; D is possibly TRBD1 (5 bases). The CDR3 runs to 12 residues. The germline V gene has CDR1 LNHDA and CDR2 SQIVND (reference sequence). The V end was cut by 8 bases, the J end by 5 bases, with 12 bases between.